What follows are 27 T cell receptor beta chains derived from one specimen sequenced in a study of T cells in Graves' hyperthyroidism and ophthalmopathy. What was amplified from RNA transcripts were TCR beta CDR3 regions. First-round RT-PCR of the TCR CDR3 relied on the HTBI primer set. Each CDR3 protein gets one entry after TCRdb re-called the multiplex PCR reads with MiXCR. This repertoire shows about 740,000 distinct CDR3 sequences, around 13% found once; its top ten account for 10%. The sample comprised blood. The origin of the receptors is a woman aged 18-29 years with Graves' hyperthyroidism.

This clonotype was seen ten or more times. DNA for the CDR3: TGTGCCAGCAGTTTAGATCGGGGACTGCTCACAGATACGCAGTATTTT. Its protein product is CASSLDRGLLTDTQYF. The chain joins TRBV27 to TRBJ2-3, with D perhaps TRBD2 (6 bases). The germline V gene encodes CDR1 MNHEY and CDR2 SMNVEV (reference sequence). V was pared by 2 bases and J by 2 bases, with 14 bases between. This CDR3 comprises 16 residues.

The chain's CDR3 is CASSLSLPFSNSYNEQFF. CDR3 nucleotides: TGTGCCAGCAGCTTATCCCTACCTTTTTCGAATTCCTACAATGAGCAGTTCTTC. This rearrangement joins TRBV7-3 to TRBJ2-1; D unclear. Trimming cost V 2 bases and J 1 base, with 18 bases left between them. CDR3 length equals 18 residues. CDR1 is SGHTA and CDR2 is FQGTGA in the germline V gene.

The gene calls are TRBV12-3 or TRBV12-4 and TRBJ2-3, with no clear D. Trimming left V 7 bases short and J 0 bases short, with 14 bases between. The CDR3 consists of 15 residues. The DNA of the CDR3 is TGTGCCAGCACATGGGCAGGTGGGAGCACAGATACGCAGTATTTT. Translating gives CASTWAGGSTDTQYF.

The sample holds many counts of this clonotype. The J gene is TRBJ2-3, the V gene TRBV24-1, with TRBD2 as a possible D gene (5 bases). The germline V and J ends were trimmed by 3 bases and 4 bases, with 16 bases remaining between them. The length of the CDR3 is 16 residues. Germline V gene data show CDR1 as KGHDR and CDR2 as SFDVKD. CDR3 sequence: CATSDPLAPPADTQYF. CDR3 DNA sequence: TGTGCCACCAGTGATCCGCTAGCTCCTCCGGCAGATACGCAGTATTTT.

This clonotype was found many times. The rearrangement uses TRBV12-3 or TRBV12-4 and TRBJ1-4, with a tentative D call TRBD1 (6 bases). V was trimmed by 3 bases and J by 5 bases, leaving 19 bases between them. The CDR3 is 17 residues long. CDR3 bases: TGTGCCAGCAGTTTCGAAGACAGGTTAGGGGACAATGAAAAACTGTTTTTT. Residues: CASSFEDRLGDNEKLFF.

This clonotype was found many times. V gene TRBV7-9 combines with J gene TRBJ2-3; TRBD2 matches 13 bases. V lost 5 bases to trimming and J lost 4 bases; unmatched junction nucleotides: 12. The CDR3 has 18 residues. Germline V gene sequence: CDR1 SEHNR, CDR2 FQNEAQ (reference sequence). In nucleotides, the CDR3 is TGTGCCAGCAGCCCACCCGACCGACTAGCGGGAGGATCAGATACGCAGTATTTT. The encoded protein is CASSPPDRLAGGSDTQYF.

This chain connects TRBV14 to TRBJ2-5; unclear D gene. Deletions cut 4 bases from V and 2 bases from J, with 11 bases between. CDR3 size: 14 residues. Germline CDR1 reads SGHDN; CDR2 reads FVKESK. The chain's CDR3 is CASSPMGWQETQYF. The CDR3 region has the DNA TGTGCCAGCAGCCCCATGGGGTGGCAAGAGACCCAGTACTTC.

This clonotype was counted between two and nine times. V is TRBV14 and J is TRBJ2-5; D is uncertain. Germline V CDR1 and CDR2: SGHDN, FVKESK. This CDR3 is built from 13 residues. Trimming stripped 4 bases from V and 4 bases from J, with 10 bases between. In nucleotides, the CDR3 is TGTGCCAGCAGCCCGCCCGACGGAGAGACCCAGTACTTC. This sequence encodes CASSPPDGETQYF.

The table lists this clonotype with a few counts. The rearrangement links TRBV6-1 to TRBJ2-3; possible D gene TRBD1, 5 bases. Germline loops: CDR1 MNHNS, CDR2 SASEGT. CDR3 size: 14 residues. Trimming took 6 bases from V and 8 from J, leaving 18 bases between them. The CDR3 loop is CASSLDKGIGTQYF. CDR3 in DNA: TGTGCCAGCAGCTTGGACAAAGGGATTGGTACGCAGTATTTT.

This clonotype has more than one count but fewer than ten. CDR3 sequence: CASSAGEGRLGYF. CDR3 nucleotide sequence: TGTGCCAGCAGCGCTGGCGAGGGCCGGTTGGGGTATTTT. The chain combines TRBV7-6 with TRBJ2-3; the D gene is possibly TRBD2 (5 bases). CDR3 size: 13 residues. Trimming took 5 bases from V and 14 from J, leaving 20 bases between them. From germline, CDR1 is SGHVS and CDR2 FNYEAQ.

V is TRBV29-1 and J is TRBJ2-3; TRBD2 matches 7 bases. The CDR3 runs 15 residues. Unmatched junction bases numbered 7, after V lost 3 bases and J lost 1 base. Looked up from germline, CDR1 is SQVTM and CDR2 is ANQGSEA. The CDR3 sequence: CSVERGGSGTDTQYF. CDR3 in DNA: TGCAGCGTTGAGAGGGGCGGGAGTGGCACAGATACGCAGTATTTT.

The sample holds many counts of this clonotype. The V call is TRBV7-2, the J call TRBJ1-4, with TRBD1 matching over 7 bases. Germline lookup yields CDR1 SGHTA and CDR2 FQGNSA. V shed 4 bases and J 8 bases; nucleotides not matched to a gene: 7. The CDR3 runs to 14 residues. CDR3 residues: CASSSRGLGEKLFF. CDR3 coding DNA: TGTGCCAGCAGCTCCAGGGGGTTGGGGGAAAAACTGTTTTTT.

The chain carries TRBV19 and TRBJ2-7, with D possibly matching TRBD2 (6 bases). Germline lookup yields CDR1 LNHDA and CDR2 SQIVND (reference sequence). V lost 1 base, J lost 4 bases, and 14 bases lay in between. This CDR3 contains 15 residues. CDR3 nucleotides: TGTGCCAGTAGTATAGCGGCAGGGCGGGGTTACGAGCAGTACTTC. Translating gives CASSIAAGRGYEQYF.

This rearrangement joins TRBV27 to TRBJ1-5; D might be TRBD1 (5 bases). Trimming removed 3 bases from V and 7 bases from J, with 10 bases in between. Germline V gene lookup returns CDR1 MNHEY and CDR2 SMNVEV (reference sequence). The CDR3 loop spans 13 amino acids. The CDR3 region has the DNA TGTGCCAGCAGTTTCGCGGGGACCCAGCCCCAGCATTTT. Protein sequence: CASSFAGTQPQHF.

This clonotype was picked up a small number of times. CDR3 sequence: CASGGLRANYGYTF. The CDR3, as DNA: TGTGCCAGCGGGGGACTCAGAGCTAACTATGGCTACACCTTC. The V call is TRBV2, the J call TRBJ1-2; a possible D gene is TRBD1 (5 bases). Germline V gene sequence: CDR1 SNHLY, CDR2 FYNNEI. This CDR3 comprises 14 residues. V was shortened by 8 bases and J by 0 bases, with 13 bases between the two germline ends.

This clonotype came up many times. The gene calls are TRBV6-1 and TRBJ2-7; D is unresolved. Trimming cost V 6 bases and J 1 base, with 7 bases left between them. Germline-derived CDR1 and CDR2 are MNHNS and SASEGT. This CDR3 has 12 residues. The CDR3 nucleotides read TGTGCCAGCAGCGGGCGGTCCTACGAGCAGTACTTC. This gives the protein CASSGRSYEQYF.

Comments on this clonotype: A read error may account for a junction end that differs from germline. V and J are TRBV6-9 and TRBJ2-2, with D tentatively TRBD1 (6 bases). This CDR3 contains 14 residues. From germline, CDR1 is MNHGY and CDR2 SVAAGI. DNA for the CDR3: TGCGCCAGCAGTACAGGGCGAGGCACCGGGGAGCTGTTTTTT. It specifies CASSTGRGTGELFF.

This clonotype was counted a few times. One end of the junction is discordant with germline, which a read error may explain. This chain uses TRBV6-2 or TRBV6-3 with TRBJ2-7; D remains ambiguous. The CDR3 extends over 13 amino acids. From germline, CDR1 is MNHEY and CDR2 SVGEGT. CDR3 bases: TGTGCCAGCACCCCCGGGTACTCCAACGAGCAGTACTTC. It specifies CASTPGYSNEQYF.

A word on this clonotype: A read error may be the cause here, since a much bigger clone is one base away. In DNA, the CDR3 is TGTGCCTGGAGCCCCCCTTGGGGCGAGCAGTTCTTC. The encoded protein is CAWSPPWGEQFF. The chain couples TRBV30 to TRBJ2-1; TRBD1 might be the D (5 bases). Trimming shortened V by 3 bases and J by 10 bases, and 13 bases separated the two germline ends. The CDR3 extends over 12 amino acids. Per the germline V gene, CDR1 is GTSNPN and CDR2 is SVGIG (reference sequence).

In this sample, this clonotype turned up many times. V is TRBV18 and J is TRBJ1-6, with D hard to call. Germline-derived CDR1 and CDR2 are KGHSH and LQKENI. Deletions cut 3 bases from V and 7 bases from J, with 13 bases between. The length of the CDR3 is 15 residues. The CDR3 spells CASSPTRTTNSPLHF. In DNA form, the CDR3 reads TGTGCCAGCTCACCCACCCGGACCACCAATTCACCCCTCCACTTT.

The table lists this clonotype with a few counts. This chain uses TRBV7-8 with TRBJ1-1; no clear D gene. Looked up from germline, CDR1 is SGHVS and CDR2 is FQNEAQ. This CDR3 is 13 amino acids long. V was trimmed by 3 bases and J by 5 bases, leaving 10 bases between them. The CDR3 DNA reads as TGTGCCAGCAGCTTGTCAGGAAGGACTGAAGCTTTCTTT. Its translation: CASSLSGRTEAFF.

This clonotype was detected a few times. The chain joins TRBV30 to TRBJ1-2; possible D gene TRBD1, 5 bases. V was pared by 5 bases and J by 4 bases, with 20 bases between. Per the germline V gene, CDR1 is GTSNPN and CDR2 is SVGIG (reference sequence). The CDR3 is 15 amino acids. CDR3 bases: TGTGCCTGGGATCCCCGGGCCCGAGGGGCCTATGGCTACACCTTC. As protein: CAWDPRARGAYGYTF.

This chain joins TRBV29-1 and TRBJ1-2; TRBD1 matches 7 bases. CDR3 length equals 13 residues. Germline-derived CDR1 and CDR2 are SQVTM and ANQGSEA. Trimming cost V 4 bases and J 2 bases; bases outside gene matches: 4. CDR3 sequence: CSVGRDSNYGYTF. The CDR3 coding sequence is TGCAGCGTTGGAAGGGACAGCAACTATGGCTACACCTTC. The full variable domain, its missing parts supplied by reference TRBV29-1 and TRBJ1-2, is SAVISQKPSRDICQRGTSLTIQCQVDSQVTMMFWYRQQPGQSLTLIATANQGSEATYESGFVIDKFPISRPNLTFSTLTVSNMSPEDSSIYLCSVGRDSNYGYTFGSGTRLTVV.

V and J are TRBV3-1 and TRBJ1-6, with a possible D match to TRBD1 (5 bases). The V gene's germline CDR1 is LGHDT and CDR2 YNNKEL (reference sequence). The CDR3 is 14 residues long. Trimming left V 6 bases short and J 2 bases short, with 8 bases between. CDR3 sequence: CASRKGPYNSPLHF. The CDR3 nucleotides read TGTGCCAGCAGGAAGGGACCCTATAATTCACCCCTCCACTTT. Combining the CDR3 with reference TRBV3-1 and TRBJ1-6 gives the whole variable domain DTAVSQTPKYLVTQMGNDKSIKCEQNLGHDTMYWYKQDSKKFLKIMFSYNNKELIINETVPNRFSPKSPDKAHLNLHINSLELGDSAVYFCASRKGPYNSPLHFGNGTRLTVT.

V is TRBV15 and J is TRBJ1-1, with unresolved D. The V end was cut by 0 bases, the J end by 1 base, with 6 bases between. The germline CDR1 and CDR2 sequences are LNHNV and YYDKDF (reference sequence). CDR3 length: 14 residues. CDR3 DNA: TGTGCCACCAGCAGAGACCCGAAGAACACTGAAGCTTTCTTT. It yields the protein CATSRDPKNTEAFF.

This clonotype was detected many times. This chain uses TRBV27 with TRBJ2-7; 8 bases agree with TRBD2. Germline values: CDR1 MNHEY, CDR2 SMNVEV (reference sequence). Germline trimming cut 8 bases from V and 2 bases from J; bases unmatched to any gene: 8. The CDR3 sequence is 14 residues long. The CDR3 loop reads CASQSGSGTYEQYF. DNA for the CDR3: TGTGCCAGCCAGAGTGGTAGCGGGACCTACGAGCAGTACTTC.

This clonotype was detected many times. V is TRBV30 and J is TRBJ1-1, with 8 bases lining up with TRBD1. After removal of 0 bases from V and 3 bases from J, the junction contained 9 bases not matched to a gene. The germline gives CDR1 GTSNPN, CDR2 SVGIG (reference sequence). The CDR3 covers 16 residues. DNA of the CDR3: TGTGCCTGGAGTGTACTCGTGGACAGGGTTCACACTGAAGCTTTCTTT. It yields the protein CAWSVLVDRVHTEAFF.